This T cell receptor beta chain emerged from a study of breast tumors, draining lymph nodes, adjacent tissues. Study conclusions and caveats: Luminal-like breast cancer showed significantly greater tumor-nontumor repertoire similarity than basal-like breast cancer did.

Germline V lookup: CDR1 LNHDA, CDR2 SQIVND (reference sequence). This CDR3 is 16 amino acids long. Trimming removed 3 bases from V and 4 bases from J; junction bases left unmatched: 10. This clonotype showed up many times. What it binds is unknown. TCRdb recomputed calls from the multiplex PCR reads with MiXCR, one row per CDR3 protein. The sample holds 150,000 to 200,000 distinct CDR3 sequences, approximately 30% seen once. Breast cancer patients provided tissue from their axillary draining lymph nodes. This receptor was obtained from a female donor with breast cancer. Some clones in this sample may be carry-over from other donors' samples. Sequenced input: axillary lymph node tissue. The rearrangement joins TRBV19 to TRBJ1-2, with TRBD1 matching 8 bases. CDR3 coding DNA: TGTGCCAGTAGTATTCCCCGGGACAGGAGAATCTATGGCTACACCTTC. Translating it yields CASSIPRDRRIYGYTF.